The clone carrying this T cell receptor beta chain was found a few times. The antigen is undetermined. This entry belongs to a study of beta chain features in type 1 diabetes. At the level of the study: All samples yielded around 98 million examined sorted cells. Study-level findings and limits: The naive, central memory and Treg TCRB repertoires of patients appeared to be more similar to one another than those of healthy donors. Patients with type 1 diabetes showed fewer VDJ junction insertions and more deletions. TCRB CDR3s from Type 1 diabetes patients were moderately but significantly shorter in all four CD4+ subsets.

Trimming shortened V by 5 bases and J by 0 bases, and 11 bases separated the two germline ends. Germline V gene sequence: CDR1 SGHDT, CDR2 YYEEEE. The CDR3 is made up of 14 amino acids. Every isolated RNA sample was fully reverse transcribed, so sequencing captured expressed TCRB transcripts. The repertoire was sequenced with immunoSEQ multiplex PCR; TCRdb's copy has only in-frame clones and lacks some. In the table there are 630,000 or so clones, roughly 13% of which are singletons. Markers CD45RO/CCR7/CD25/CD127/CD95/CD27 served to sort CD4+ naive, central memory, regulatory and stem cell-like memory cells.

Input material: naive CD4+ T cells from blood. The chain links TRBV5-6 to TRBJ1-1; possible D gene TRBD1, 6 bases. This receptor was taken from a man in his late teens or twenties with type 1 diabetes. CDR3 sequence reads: CASRPTGMNTEAFF. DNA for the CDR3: TGTGCCAGCAGGCCTACAGGGATGAACACTGAAGCTTTCTTT.